One sample yielded the 19 T cell receptor beta chains listed below, sequenced in a study of T cell responses to AZD1222 COVID-19 vaccine. Only in-frame clones appear in the TCRdb table, and some are missing; sequencing was by immunoSEQ multiplex PCR. The sample lists about 150,000 clones, roughly 93% occurring once. Specimen: peripheral blood, collected on day 0 of AZD1222 vaccination. The receptors shown here come from an adult in good health.

The chain links TRBV6-5 to TRBJ2-3, with D possibly being TRBD2 (6 bases). The V gene lost 7 bases and the J gene lost 4 bases, with 12 bases spanning the gap. Germline V gene data show CDR1 as MNHEY and CDR2 as SVGAGI. This CDR3 has 13 amino acids. The CDR3 DNA sequence: TGTGCCAGCAAAGTGGAGGGCCCAGATACGCAGTATTTT. The encoded protein is CASKVEGPDTQYF.

The V call is TRBV5-1, the J call TRBJ2-1; TRBD1 aligns across 9 bases. CDR1 is SGHRS, CDR2 YFSETQ, per germline. CDR3 size: 16 residues. The ends lost 6 bases at V and 0 bases at J; junction bases unmatched: 7. The CDR3 is CASTGQGLSSYNEQFF. CDR3 nucleotide sequence: TGCGCCAGCACAGGACAGGGGCTCAGCTCCTACAATGAGCAGTTCTTC. The full variable domain, its missing parts supplied by reference TRBV5-1 and TRBJ2-1, is KAGVTQTPRYLIKTRGQQVTLSCSPISGHRSVSWYQQTPGQGLQFLFEYFSETQRNKGNFPGRFSGRQFSNSRSEMNVSTLELGDSALYLCASTGQGLSSYNEQFFGPGTRLTVL.

The V and J genes are TRBV28 and TRBJ2-1; D is ambiguous. CDR3 size: 14 residues. CDR1 is MDHEN and CDR2 is SYDVKM in the germline V gene. Between the trimmed V and J ends, which lost 3 bases and 7 bases, there was a span of 13 bases. CDR3 DNA sequence: TGTGCCAGCAGTTTGGCCCCTCCTAGGAATGAGCAGTTCTTC. Amino acid sequence: CASSLAPPRNEQFF.

The chain carries TRBV27 and TRBJ1-5; D unresolved. Germline CDR1 reads MNHEY; CDR2 reads SMNVEV (reference sequence). This CDR3 contains 15 residues. The V end lost 0 bases, the J end lost 2 bases, and 8 bases lay between the germline ends. The CDR3 region is CASSLSTPGNQPQHF. Written as DNA, the CDR3 is TGTGCCAGCAGTTTATCCACACCGGGCAATCAGCCCCAGCATTTT.

The V and J genes are TRBV19 and TRBJ1-4; D possibly corresponds to TRBD1 (6 bases). The CDR3 totals 17 residues. The V end lost 0 bases, the J end lost 8 bases, and 19 bases lay between the germline ends. The germline V gene has CDR1 LNHDA and CDR2 SQIVND (reference sequence). CDR3 loop: CASSIDLLAGAREKLFF. CDR3 in DNA: TGTGCCAGTAGTATAGATCTATTAGCGGGGGCCCGGGAAAAACTGTTTTTT. Together with reference TRBV19 and TRBJ1-4, the CDR3 gives the full variable domain: DGGITQSPKYLFRKEGQNVTLSCEQNLNHDAMYWYRQDPGQGLRLIYYSQIVNDFQKGDIAEGYSVSREKKESFPLTVTSAQKNPTAFYLCASSIDLLAGAREKLFFGSGTQLSVL.

In this sample, this clone turned up a few times. V usage is TRBV29-1 and J usage is TRBJ2-5; D is undetermined. The CDR3 runs 9 residues. Germline V lookup: CDR1 SQVTM, CDR2 ANQGSEA. V lost 3 bases and J 5 bases, leaving 1 base between the germline ends. The CDR3 loop reads CSVEETQYF. CDR3 bases: TGCAGCGTTGAGGAGACCCAGTACTTC.

The chain couples TRBV10-3 to TRBJ1-4; maybe TRBD1 (5 bases). CDR1 ENHRY and CDR2 SYGVKD come from the germline V gene. This CDR3 is 14 amino acids long. The V and J ends lost 0 bases and 8 bases respectively, with 10 bases between them. CDR3 nucleotides: TGTGCCATCAGTGAGTCGGCAGGGTCAGAAAAACTGTTTTTT. This codes for CAISESAGSEKLFF.

The gene calls are TRBV6-5 and TRBJ1-2; TRBD1 agrees at 11 bases. CDR3 length: 15 amino acids. The germline CDR1 and CDR2 sequences are MNHEY and SVGAGI. Trimming removed 5 bases from V and 4 bases from J; junction bases left unmatched: 6. The CDR3 here is CASSLGQGALYGYTF. CDR3 DNA sequence: TGTGCCAGCAGTCTAGGACAGGGGGCCCTCTATGGCTACACCTTC.

V usage is TRBV7-9 and J usage is TRBJ2-7; 8 positions match TRBD1. CDR3 size: 13 residues. V lost 4 bases and J lost 3; bases outside the gene matches: 2. Germline V gene lookup returns CDR1 SEHNR and CDR2 FQNEAQ (reference sequence). The chain's CDR3 is CASSSGTGYEQYF. The CDR3 DNA is TGTGCCAGCAGCTCTGGGACAGGCTACGAGCAGTACTTC.

The chain has TRBV28 and TRBJ1-5; D call uncertain. Germline loops: CDR1 MDHEN, CDR2 SYDVKM. Trimming left V 2 bases short and J 1 base short, with 6 bases between. The CDR3 totals 14 residues. Written as DNA, the CDR3 is TGTGCCAGCAGTTTAAGCGTAAGCAATCAGCCCCAGCATTTT. Its protein is CASSLSVSNQPQHF.

The chain carries TRBV6-5 and TRBJ2-7, with 9 bases matching TRBD1. The V segment lost 2 bases and the J segment 6 bases; nucleotides outside the gene matches: 5. The CDR3 spans 14 residues. Per the germline V gene, CDR1 is MNHEY and CDR2 is SVGAGI. Written as DNA, the CDR3 is TGTGCCAGCAGTTACGGGGACAGGGCAAGCGAGCAGTACTTC. As protein: CASSYGDRASEQYF.

V gene TRBV9 combines with J gene TRBJ1-3, with TRBD1 matching 7 bases. The CDR3 runs to 15 residues. The junction had 6 bases not matched to a gene; V was cut back by 4 bases and J by 2 bases. Germline V gene lookup returns CDR1 SGDLS and CDR2 YYNGEE. In DNA, the CDR3 is TGTGCCAGCAGCTTACAGGGGACGGCTGGAAACACCATATATTTT. Translated, it gives CASSLQGTAGNTIYF.

CDR3 bases: TGTGCCAGCAGTGAAACAGGGATGACTGAAGCTTTCTTT. Its protein product is CASSETGMTEAFF. The chain is built from TRBV6-1 and TRBJ1-1; possible D gene TRBD1, 6 bases. Trimming stripped 2 bases from V and 5 bases from J, with 9 bases between. This CDR3 has 13 residues. CDR1 and CDR2 (germline): MNHNS, SASEGT.

The V call is TRBV6-5, the J call TRBJ2-3; 7 bases are a match to TRBD2. CDR1 and CDR2 (germline): MNHEY, SVGAGI. CDR3 length equals 16 residues. J was trimmed by 4 bases and V by 0 bases; bases with no gene match: 7. The CDR3 loop reads CASSYSGGRIADTQYF. CDR3 sequence (DNA): TGTGCCAGCAGTTACTCGGGCGGGAGAATCGCAGATACGCAGTATTTT.

The chain employs TRBV9 and TRBJ2-2, with 8 bases lining up with TRBD2. Germline V lookup: CDR1 SGDLS, CDR2 YYNGEE. The CDR3 covers 15 residues. The J segment lost 4 bases and the V segment lost 0 bases, leaving 2 bases of the junction unmatched. CDR3 region: CASSVAGGPTGELFF. In DNA, the CDR3 is TGTGCCAGCAGCGTAGCGGGAGGGCCCACCGGGGAGCTGTTTTTT.

As concerns this clone: Other DNA sequences of this sample code for an identical CDR3. The gene calls are TRBV5-1 and TRBJ2-1, with 9 bases lining up with TRBD1. With V trimmed by 2 bases and J by 3 bases, 3 bases remained unmatched. CDR3 length equals 15 residues. Germline CDR1 SGHRS, CDR2 YFSETQ. CDR3 bases: TGCGCCAGCAGCTTAAGGACAGGGGTCTACAATGAGCAGTTCTTC. It encodes CASSLRTGVYNEQFF. Drawing the rest from reference TRBV5-1 and TRBJ2-1, the complete variable domain is KAGVTQTPRYLIKTRGQQVTLSCSPISGHRSVSWYQQTPGQGLQFLFEYFSETQRNKGNFPGRFSGRQFSNSRSEMNVSTLELGDSALYLCASSLRTGVYNEQFFGPGTRLTVL.

The genes are TRBV11-2 and TRBJ1-6, with a possible D match to TRBD1 (5 bases). Germline assignment: CDR1 SGHAT and CDR2 FQNNGV. V was trimmed by 0 bases and J by 13 bases, leaving 13 bases between them. This CDR3 is built from 14 residues. The CDR3 here is CASSLDRDTVPLHF. DNA of the CDR3: TGTGCCAGCAGCTTAGACAGGGATACCGTCCCCCTCCACTTT.

This clone was observed once. The J gene is TRBJ2-1, the V gene TRBV4-2, with TRBD2 matching over 9 bases. This CDR3 contains 17 residues. Trimming removed 0 bases from V and 4 bases from J; junction bases left unmatched: 7. Germline V gene data show CDR1 as LGHNA and CDR2 as YNFKEQ. CDR3 nucleotide sequence: TGTGCCAGCAGCCAAGATTGGCGGGAGGGCGCTTACAATGAGCAGTTCTTC. Translating it yields CASSQDWREGAYNEQFF.

The J gene is TRBJ2-2, the V gene TRBV7-6; 11 bases are a match to TRBD2. Germline V gene lookup returns CDR1 SGHVS and CDR2 FNYEAQ. CDR3 length: 16 residues. The J segment lost 3 bases and the V segment lost 7 bases, leaving 7 bases of the junction unmatched. This CDR3 is CASTNSGGEYTGELFF. CDR3 DNA: TGTGCCAGCACCAATAGCGGGGGGGAATACACCGGGGAGCTGTTTTTT.